These T cell receptor beta chains were read from a single sample in a study of T cells after yellow fever vaccination. TCRdb re-called the 5' RACE reads through MiXCR, storing one row per CDR3 protein. There are more than 300,000 distinct CDR3 sequences in the sample; around 10% occur only once, and 3.3% lies in the top ten. The specimen comprised CD4+ T cells sorted from PBMCs, sampled 45 days after the yellow fever booster vaccination. These receptors originate from a man aged 18 to 30 who received the YFV17D yellow fever vaccine. The CDR3 runs from the conserved cysteine through the conserved F or W. A D gene is named only where the DNA matches it firmly. Clone size is shown for a subset of rows, as once, few, many or a class of expanded clone.

D gene | J gene | V gene | clone size | CDR3 protein | CDR3 DNA
- | TRBJ2-2 | TRBV29-1 | few | CSVRRANTGELFF | TGCAGCGTTAGGCGGGCGAACACCGGGGAGCTGTTTTTT
TRBD2 | TRBJ2-3 | TRBV7-9 | few | CASSLRLLAGGYDTDTQYF | TGTGCCAGCAGCTTAAGGCTCCTAGCGGGGGGCTATGACACAGATACGCAGTATTTT
TRBD2 | TRBJ2-1 | TRBV24-1 | once | CATSDGAGVDNEQFF | TGTGCCACCAGTGATGGAGCGGGGGTGGACAATGAGCAGTTCTTC
- | TRBJ2-1 | TRBV20-1 | - | CSAFSPTIRNEQFF | TGCAGTGCTTTCAGCCCGACTATCCGAAATGAGCAGTTCTTC
- | TRBJ1-1 | TRBV5-6 | few | CASSWTIMNTEAFF | TGTGCCAGCAGCTGGACAATTATGAACACTGAAGCTTTCTTT
TRBD2 | TRBJ2-3 | TRBV7-2 | few | CASSWGLAGGTDTQYF | TGTGCCAGCAGCTGGGGACTAGCGGGAGGCACAGATACGCAGTATTTT
TRBD1 | TRBJ1-2 | TRBV28 | - | CASSSSGTGIGSGYGYTF | TGTGCCAGCAGTTCCTCAGGGACAGGGATTGGGTCAGGGTATGGCTACACCTTC
TRBD1 | TRBJ1-1 | TRBV7-3 | - | CASSDRGPAFF | TGTGCCAGCAGTGACAGGGGGCCGGCTTTCTTT
- | TRBJ2-2 | TRBV12-3/TRBV12-4 | few | CASRLTNSNTGELFF | TGTGCCAGCAGGCTGACAAATTCGAACACCGGGGAGCTGTTTTTT
TRBD1 | TRBJ2-1 | TRBV12-3/TRBV12-4 | - | CASSPDRATYNEQFF | TGTGCCAGCAGTCCAGACAGGGCCACCTACAATGAGCAGTTCTTC
- | TRBJ2-3 | TRBV7-2 | few | CASSSGWDTQYF | TGTGCCAGCAGCTCAGGATGGGATACGCAGTATTTT
- | TRBJ2-5 | TRBV20-1 | - | CSAAAGQETQYF | TGCAGTGCGGCGGCCGGTCAAGAGACCCAGTACTTC
- | TRBJ2-7 | TRBV3-1 | few | CASSKGGYEQYF | TGTGCCAGCAGCAAAGGGGGCTACGAGCAGTACTTC
TRBD2 | TRBJ2-2 | TRBV12-3/TRBV12-4 | few | CASGGGYTGELFF | TGTGCCAGCGGGGGGGGTTACACCGGGGAGCTGTTTTTT
- | TRBJ2-1 | TRBV10-3 | few | CAISATGPSYNEQFF | TGTGCCATCAGTGCTACAGGCCCTTCCTACAATGAGCAGTTCTTC
TRBD1 | TRBJ1-1 | TRBV20-1 | - | CSANRQGETEAFF | TGCAGTGCTAATCGGCAGGGGGAGACTGAAGCTTTCTTT
TRBD1 | TRBJ1-2 | TRBV5-6 | many | CASSSGQGVPYGYTF | TGTGCCAGCAGCTCGGGACAGGGGGTACCCTATGGCTACACCTTC
- | TRBJ1-4 | TRBV10-3 | - | CAIRDPGTKDEKLFF | TGTGCCATCAGAGATCCAGGGACTAAGGATGAAAAACTGTTTTTT
- | TRBJ1-1 | TRBV15 | - | CATSRDHRLAFF | TGTGCCACCAGCAGAGATCATAGGTTGGCTTTCTTT
- | TRBJ2-5 | TRBV20-1 | few | CSAATGFSETQYF | TGCAGTGCTGCCACAGGGTTTTCAGAGACCCAGTACTTC
TRBD1 | TRBJ2-3 | TRBV7-2 | many | CASSYDRGTDTQYF | TGTGCCAGCAGCTACGACAGGGGCACAGATACGCAGTATTTT
TRBD2 | TRBJ2-1 | TRBV11-2 | few | CASSSSGGPYNEQFF | TGTGCCAGCAGCTCTAGCGGGGGGCCATACAATGAGCAGTTCTTC
- | TRBJ2-7 | TRBV12-3/TRBV12-4 | many | CASSFIRGSIEQYF | TGTGCCAGCAGTTTTATCAGGGGTTCTATCGAGCAGTACTTC
- | TRBJ1-6 | TRBV5-1 | few | CASSAWGGGLGNSPLHF | TGCGCCAGCAGCGCGTGGGGTGGGGGCCTTGGTAATTCACCCCTCCACTTT
- | TRBJ2-7 | TRBV7-2 | few | CASSFLGLQEYEQYF | TGTGCCAGCAGCTTCTTGGGACTCCAGGAGTACGAGCAGTACTTC
- | TRBJ1-1 | TRBV3-1 | - | CASSQDRADTEAFF | TGTGCCAGCAGCCAAGATAGGGCAGACACTGAAGCTTTCTTT
TRBD2 | TRBJ2-4 | TRBV4-3 | many | CASSQDPPGLVSIQYF | TGCGCCAGCAGCCAAGACCCCCCGGGACTAGTATCTATTCAGTACTTC
TRBD2 | TRBJ2-1 | TRBV7-2 | few | CASSQGLAAYNEQFF | TGTGCCAGCAGCCAGGGACTAGCGGCCTACAATGAGCAGTTCTTC
- | TRBJ2-2 | TRBV2 | - | CASSEVQRSGELFF | TGTGCCAGCAGTGAAGTCCAGCGCTCAGGGGAGCTGTTTTTT
- | TRBJ1-3 | TRBV7-2 | few | CASSSPNRGNTIYF | TGTGCCAGCAGCTCCCCCAACAGGGGAAACACCATATATTTT
- | TRBJ2-1 | TRBV28 | few | CASSPWEYNEQFF | TGTGCCAGCAGCCCTTGGGAGTACAATGAGCAGTTCTTC
TRBD1 | TRBJ1-1 | TRBV5-5 | few | CASSLAIGTVYVTEAFF | TGTGCCAGCAGTCTCGCCATTGGGACAGTATATGTCACTGAAGCTTTCTTT
- | TRBJ1-6 | TRBV20-1 | - | CSAPDRSGSPLHF | TGCAGTGCCCCCGACAGGAGTGGTTCACCCCTCCACTTT
- | TRBJ1-3 | TRBV4-3 | few | CASSQVRGTGNTIYF | TGCGCCAGCAGCCAAGTCCGGGGGACTGGAAACACCATATATTTT
- | TRBJ2-2 | TRBV30 | - | CAWSVPPAPGELFF | TGTGCCTGGAGTGTACCACCGGCACCCGGGGAGCTGTTTTTT
- | TRBJ1-5 | TRBV10-3 | - | CAISEGNQPQHF | TGTGCCATCAGTGAGGGCAATCAGCCCCAGCATTTT
- | TRBJ2-5 | TRBV24-1 | - | CATLRIARGETQYF | TGTGCCACCTTGAGGATAGCGAGGGGGGAGACCCAGTACTTC
- | TRBJ2-2 | TRBV9 | - | CASSVEGRPGRELFF | TGTGCCAGCAGCGTAGAGGGACGTCCCGGGCGGGAGCTGTTTTTT
TRBD1 | TRBJ1-2 | TRBV5-1 | few | CASSSDGFDRVGYGYTF | TGCGCCAGCAGTTCCGACGGGTTTGACAGGGTTGGCTATGGCTACACCTTC
- | TRBJ2-5 | TRBV4-1 | many | CASSQVGVQETQYF | TGCGCCAGCAGCCAAGTCGGCGTACAAGAGACCCAGTACTTC
- | TRBJ2-7 | TRBV19 | - | CASRGPAYQGEQYF | TGTGCCAGTAGGGGGCCGGCGTATCAGGGCGAGCAGTACTTC
- | TRBJ2-7 | TRBV3-1 | - | CASSRRGGRQSEQYF | TGTGCCAGCAGCCGGAGGGGGGGCCGTCAGAGTGAGCAGTACTTC
- | TRBJ2-1 | TRBV12-3/TRBV12-4 | many | CASSLSQNEQFF | TGTGCCAGCAGTTTAAGTCAGAATGAGCAGTTCTTC
TRBD1 | TRBJ2-7 | TRBV7-2 | - | CASSSAGTGGYYEQYF | TGTGCCAGCAGCTCCGCCGGGACAGGGGGTTACTACGAGCAGTACTTC
TRBD2 | TRBJ2-3 | TRBV9 | few | CASSPRGDHPTDTQYF | TGTGCCAGCAGCCCGCGGGGGGACCACCCCACAGATACGCAGTATTTT
- | TRBJ1-6 | TRBV7-2 | few | CASSLGTPNSPLHF | TGTGCCAGCAGCTTAGGGACCCCTAATTCACCCCTCCACTTT
- | TRBJ2-2 | TRBV5-1 | few | CASSTLQGTGELFF | TGCGCCAGCAGCACCCTACAGGGCACCGGGGAGCTGTTTTTT
- | TRBJ1-1 | TRBV2 | few | CATQTELNTEAFF | TGTGCCACACAGACCGAGCTAAACACTGAAGCTTTCTTT
TRBD2 | TRBJ2-3 | TRBV28 | many | CASSLAGDVGDTQYF | TGTGCCAGCAGTTTAGCGGGGGATGTGGGAGATACGCAGTATTTT
TRBD1 | TRBJ1-6 | TRBV6-1 | few | CASSRQGSDSPLHF | TGTGCCAGCAGTCGACAGGGTTCGGATTCACCCCTCCACTTT
- | TRBJ2-2 | TRBV7-2 | many | CASSLYTGELFF | TGTGCCAGCAGCTTGTACACCGGGGAGCTGTTTTTT